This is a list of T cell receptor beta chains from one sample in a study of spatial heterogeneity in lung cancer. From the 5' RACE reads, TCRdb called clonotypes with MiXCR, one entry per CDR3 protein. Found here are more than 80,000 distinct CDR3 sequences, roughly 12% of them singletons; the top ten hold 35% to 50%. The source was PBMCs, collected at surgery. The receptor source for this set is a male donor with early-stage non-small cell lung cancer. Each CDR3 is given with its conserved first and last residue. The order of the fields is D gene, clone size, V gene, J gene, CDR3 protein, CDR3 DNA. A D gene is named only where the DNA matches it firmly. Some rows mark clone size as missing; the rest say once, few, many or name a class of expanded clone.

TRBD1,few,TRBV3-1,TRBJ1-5,CASSLQGVGNQPQHF,TGTGCCAGCAGCCTACAGGGGGTAGGGAATCAGCCCCAGCATTTT
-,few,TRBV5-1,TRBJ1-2,CASSLDGAFNYGYTF,TGCGCCAGCAGCTTGGACGGGGCATTTAACTATGGCTACACCTTC
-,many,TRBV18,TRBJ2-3,CASRKAGGTDTQYF,TGTGCCAGCCGAAAGGCGGGTGGTACAGATACGCAGTATTTT
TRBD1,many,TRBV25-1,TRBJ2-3,CASTEGAIWTDTQYF,TGTGCCAGCACAGAGGGGGCCATTTGGACAGATACGCAGTATTTT
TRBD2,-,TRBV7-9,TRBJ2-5,CASSLQTSGQETQYF,TGTGCCAGCAGCCTTCAGACTAGCGGTCAAGAGACCCAGTACTTC
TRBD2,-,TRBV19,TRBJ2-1,CASSIAPYASGSYNEQFF,TGTGCCAGTAGTATCGCGCCCTATGCTAGCGGGAGCTACAATGAGCAGTTCTTC
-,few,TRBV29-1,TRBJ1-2,CSANAGGGGYTF,TGCAGCGCAAATGCGGGGGGCGGTGGCTACACCTTC
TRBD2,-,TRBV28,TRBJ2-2,CASSETSGRIRELFF,TGTGCCAGCAGTGAGACTAGCGGGAGAATCAGGGAGCTGTTTTTT
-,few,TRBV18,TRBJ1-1,CASSPEMNTEAFF,TGTGCCAGCTCACCGGAGATGAACACTGAAGCTTTCTTT
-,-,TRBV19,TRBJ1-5,CASSIGIFRNQPQHF,TGTGCCAGTAGTATAGGCATCTTCCGCAATCAGCCCCAGCATTTT
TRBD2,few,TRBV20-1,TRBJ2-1,CSASLAGVEQFF,TGCAGTGCTAGTCTTGCGGGAGTGGAGCAGTTCTTC
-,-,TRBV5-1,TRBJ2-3,CASSFLARFTDTQYF,TGCGCCAGCAGCTTCTTAGCGCGGTTCACAGATACGCAGTATTTT
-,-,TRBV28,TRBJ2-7,CASSLSLEGSYEQYF,TGTGCCAGCAGTTTATCCTTAGAAGGATCCTACGAGCAGTACTTC
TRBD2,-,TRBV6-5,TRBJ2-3,CASRPPGLAVFWYF,TGTGCCAGCAGACCACCGGGACTAGCGGTCTTTTGGTATTTT
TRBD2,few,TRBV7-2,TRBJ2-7,CASSTPRRGASYEQYF,TGTGCCAGCAGCACACCGCGGCGGGGGGCTTCCTACGAGCAGTACTTC
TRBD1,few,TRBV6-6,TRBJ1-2,CASRTPAGGNYGYTF,TGTGCCAGCAGAACACCCGCAGGGGGGAACTATGGCTACACCTTC
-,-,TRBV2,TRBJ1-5,CASSESGRDWPQHF,TGTGCCAGCAGTGAATCAGGGAGGGATTGGCCCCAGCATTTT
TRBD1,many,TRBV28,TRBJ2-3,CASSTRQGSTDTQYF,TGTGCCAGCAGTACCAGACAGGGGAGCACAGATACGCAGTATTTT
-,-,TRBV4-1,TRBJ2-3,CASSLNVQGGRTDTQYF,TGCGCCAGCAGCCTCAACGTACAGGGAGGGAGGACAGATACGCAGTATTTT
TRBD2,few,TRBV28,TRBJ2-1,CASSSAGTSGGKQFF,TGTGCCAGCAGTTCAGCCGGGACTAGCGGGGGTAAGCAGTTCTTC
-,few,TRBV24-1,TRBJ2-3,CATSDPRGPGDTQYF,TGTGCCACCAGTGATCCCAGGGGTCCAGGAGATACGCAGTATTTT
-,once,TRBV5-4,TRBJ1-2,CASALRGYGYTF,TGTGCCAGCGCTTTGCGGGGTTATGGCTACACCTTC
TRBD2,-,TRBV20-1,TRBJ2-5,CSAQREVGETQYF,TGCAGTGCTCAGCGGGAGGTCGGGGAGACCCAGTACTTC
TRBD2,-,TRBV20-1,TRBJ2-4,CSARTLADLAKNIQYF,TGCAGTGCTAGGACCCTAGCGGATTTAGCCAAAAACATTCAGTACTTC
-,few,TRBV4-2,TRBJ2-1,CASSHLFRGNEQFF,TGTGCCAGCAGCCATTTATTTAGGGGTAATGAGCAGTTCTTC
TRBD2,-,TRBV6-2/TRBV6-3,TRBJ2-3,CASSLFGGRIADTQYF,TGTGCCAGCAGTTTGTTCGGCGGGAGGATTGCAGATACGCAGTATTTT
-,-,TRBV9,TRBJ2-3,CASSRRPSTDTQYF,TGTGCCAGCAGCCGTAGACCTAGCACAGATACGCAGTATTTT
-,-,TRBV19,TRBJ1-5,CASSVMTASNQPQHF,TGTGCCAGTAGTGTGATGACAGCGAGCAATCAGCCCCAGCATTTT
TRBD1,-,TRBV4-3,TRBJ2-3,CASSQDLTGTGGPDTQYF,TGCGCCAGCAGCCAAGATTTGACCGGGACAGGGGGACCAGATACGCAGTATTTT
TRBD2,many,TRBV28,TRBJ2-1,CASSLARQSKREVLYNEQFF,TGTGCCAGCAGTTTAGCGAGACAGAGCAAGCGGGAGGTACTATACAATGAGCAGTTCTTC
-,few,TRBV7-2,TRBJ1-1,CASSSLLGTEAFF,TGTGCCAGCAGCTCATTACTGGGCACTGAAGCTTTCTTT
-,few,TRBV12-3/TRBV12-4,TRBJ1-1,CASRDGPGNTEAFF,TGTGCCAGCAGAGACGGCCCGGGGAACACTGAAGCTTTCTTT
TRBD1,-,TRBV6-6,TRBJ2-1,CASSPQGFDNEQFF,TGTGCCAGCAGCCCACAGGGGTTCGACAATGAGCAGTTCTTC
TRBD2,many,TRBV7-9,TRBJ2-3,CASSQLLAGGSDTQYF,TGTGCCAGCAGCCAACTTCTAGCGGGAGGGTCAGATACGCAGTATTTT
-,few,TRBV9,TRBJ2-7,CASSVTPDLEQYF,TGTGCCAGCAGCGTAACCCCGGACCTCGAGCAGTACTTC
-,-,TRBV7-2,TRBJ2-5,CASSLTRDPQETQYF,TGTGCCAGCAGCCTCACCCGGGACCCTCAAGAGACCCAGTACTTC
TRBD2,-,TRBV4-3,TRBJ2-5,CASSQDSSSGAQETQYF,TGCGCCAGCAGCCAAGATAGCTCTAGCGGGGCACAAGAGACCCAGTACTTC
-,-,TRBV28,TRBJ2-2,CASSSLRQANTGELFF,TGTGCCAGCAGCTCTCTTCGACAGGCGAACACCGGGGAGCTGTTTTTT
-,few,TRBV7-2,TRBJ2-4,CASSSDRKNIQYF,TGTGCCAGCAGCTCTGATAGAAAAAACATTCAGTACTTC
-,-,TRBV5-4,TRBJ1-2,CASSLRRYGYTF,TGTGCCAGCAGCCTCAGGAGATATGGCTACACCTTC
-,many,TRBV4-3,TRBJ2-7,CASSQDQGIYEQYF,TGCGCCAGCAGCCAAGACCAGGGGATCTACGAGCAGTACTTC
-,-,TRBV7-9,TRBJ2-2,CASSPSPLKTTGELFF,TGTGCCAGCAGCCCCTCGCCCCTAAAAACGACCGGGGAGCTGTTTTTT
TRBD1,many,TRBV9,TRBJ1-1,CASSETGAATEAFF,TGTGCCAGCAGCGAGACAGGGGCGGCCACTGAAGCTTTCTTT
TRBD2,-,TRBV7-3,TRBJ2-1,CASSLTATSGVYNEQFF,TGTGCCAGCAGCTTAACGGCGACTAGCGGGGTGTACAATGAGCAGTTCTTC
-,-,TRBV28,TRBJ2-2,CASSPVGADTGELFF,TGTGCCAGCAGCCCCGTCGGGGCCGACACCGGGGAGCTGTTTTTT
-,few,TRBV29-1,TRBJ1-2,CSVEEGMDGYTF,TGCAGCGTTGAAGAGGGCATGGATGGCTACACCTTC
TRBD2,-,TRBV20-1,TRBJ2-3,CSAGLAGGASTDTQYF,TGCAGTGCCGGACTAGCGGGAGGCGCTAGCACAGATACGCAGTATTTT
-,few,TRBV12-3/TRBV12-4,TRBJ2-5,CASSPGSPSHRETQYF,TGTGCCAGCAGTCCAGGGTCCCCTAGCCACCGGGAGACCCAGTACTTC
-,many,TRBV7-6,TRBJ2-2,CASSLTLNTGELFF,TGTGCCAGCAGCTTAACCCTCAACACCGGGGAGCTGTTTTTT
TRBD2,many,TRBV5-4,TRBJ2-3,CASSSLAGDTQYF,TGTGCCAGCAGCTCTCTAGCGGGCGATACGCAGTATTTT
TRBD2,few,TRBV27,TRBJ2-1,CASSLRETSGSYNEQFF,TGTGCCAGCAGTTTACGGGAGACTAGCGGAAGTTACAATGAGCAGTTCTTC
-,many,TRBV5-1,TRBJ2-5,CASSLEQGRAQYF,TGCGCCAGCAGCTTGGAACAGGGGAGGGCCCAGTACTTC
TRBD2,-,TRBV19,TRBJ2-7,CASSFSGGVSYEQYF,TGTGCCAGTAGTTTTAGCGGGGGAGTCTCCTACGAGCAGTACTTC
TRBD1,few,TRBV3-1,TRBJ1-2,CASSQDQGASYGYTF,TGTGCCAGCAGCCAAGATCAGGGGGCGAGCTATGGCTACACCTTC
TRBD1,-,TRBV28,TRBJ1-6,CASSSRDRDNSPLHF,TGTGCCAGCAGTTCCCGGGACAGAGATAATTCACCCCTCCACTTT